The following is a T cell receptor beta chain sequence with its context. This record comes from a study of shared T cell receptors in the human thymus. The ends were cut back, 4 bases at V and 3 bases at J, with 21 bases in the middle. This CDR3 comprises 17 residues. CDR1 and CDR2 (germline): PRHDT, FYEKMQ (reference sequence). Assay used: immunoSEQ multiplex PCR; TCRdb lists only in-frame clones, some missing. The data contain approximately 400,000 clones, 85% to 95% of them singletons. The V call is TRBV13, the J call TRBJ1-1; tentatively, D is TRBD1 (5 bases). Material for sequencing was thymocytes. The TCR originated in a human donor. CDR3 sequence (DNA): TGTGCCAGCAGCTCACGGACACCGCCTAATAACTACACTGAAGCTTTCTTT. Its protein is CASSSRTPPNNYTEAFF.